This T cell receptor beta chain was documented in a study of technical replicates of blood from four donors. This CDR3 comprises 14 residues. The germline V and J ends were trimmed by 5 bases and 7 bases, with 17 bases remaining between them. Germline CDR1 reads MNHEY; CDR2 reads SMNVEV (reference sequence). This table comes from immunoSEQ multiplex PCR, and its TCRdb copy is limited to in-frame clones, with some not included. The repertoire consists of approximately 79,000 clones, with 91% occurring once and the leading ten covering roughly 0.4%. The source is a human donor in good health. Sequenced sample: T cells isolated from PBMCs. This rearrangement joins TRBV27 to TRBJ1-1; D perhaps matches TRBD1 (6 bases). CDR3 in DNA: TGTGCCAGCAGTCCGTCGGGCCCAGGGGTTGAAGCTTTCTTT. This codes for CASSPSGPGVEAFF.